Given below is one TCR beta chain in context. Its antigen has not been determined. Base-call qualities are not available, and no considerably larger clone is one nucleotide away. The sample originates from a study of cytomegalovirus exposure and HLA in healthy donors listed by TCRdb under 2017. Study-level background: In an earlier analysis of fewer than 750 of the donors, 250 to 300 Gb of sequence data and 100 million or so unique TCR beta sequences from 150 million to 200 million T cells were reported. An early release that covered roughly 600 HLA-typed donors contained 300 to 350 gigabases of sequencing data and about 93 million unique TCR sequences. Of the roughly 410 genotyped donors, 80% to 90% were placed in the genetic ancestry cluster associated with self-reported Caucasian donors. The study aimed to test whether cataloging public T cell receptors could reveal signatures of past pathogen exposure. Using immunosequencing, the study profiled T cell repertoires from 500 to 800 subjects and related those repertoires to cytomegalovirus serostatus. In addition to the first cohort of 650 to 750 subjects, a separate validation cohort of approximately 130 different subjects was used. To predict cytomegalovirus infection status, the study combined high-throughput TCR immunosequencing, statistical association of individual TCRs with disease status, and machine learning. In a later analysis, previously published TCR beta repertoires from about 640 donors were re-analyzed and high-resolution HLA genotyping was added so that TCR occurrence patterns could be studied. Rather than drawing on any new phenotypic data, the later analysis identified candidate immune exposures from TCR beta sequences and the way those sequences occurred across donors. An earlier analysis of some 600 of the donors applied high-throughput TCR beta sequencing to assess whether each TCR beta V gene segment acted as functional or pseudogenic. Donor age, sex, ethnicity and CMV serostatus were compiled alongside the repertoire data. A later genetic analysis used genome-wide SNP genotypes for about 60% of the 666 donors, treating that subset as a discovery cohort. Every repertoire in the discovery cohort had been generated on one and the same sequencing platform. HLA typing covered class I and class II loci at four-digit resolution. The number of donors typed differed by locus, with about 620-630 for A, B, C, DRB1 and DQB1, roughly 520 for DQA1, 600 to 610 for DPA1, and some 450 for DPB1. Because of strong linkage in the cohort, 5 or 6 DR-DQ haplotypes were treated as single units for association and clustering. Across approximately 400 genotyped donors of the cohort, an average of 235,054 unique TCR beta nucleotide sequences per donor were sequenced, and about a sixth of those sequences were non-productive. Broader findings and caveats from the paper: A later analysis reported that several top co-occurrence clusters appeared linked to parvovirus B19, influenza, CMV and Epstein-Barr virus. The presence/absence analyses assumed that sequencing depth was roughly uniform across donors, and that assumption may not be true. While some public TCRs were present in many individuals, most TCR sequences turned up only very rarely across donors. Linkage disequilibrium might explain the correlated functional status among segregating V segments, but an unknown experimental factor could not be ruled out. It was suggested by the authors that the approach could potentially be generalized to other disease states and immunological phenotypes. The study gave a list of about 160 TCR beta chains associated with cytomegalovirus. In an earlier analysis of 587 of the donors, most TCR beta V segments were observed in productive rearrangements about 90% or about 30% of the time, broadly matching IMGT annotations. The 87-base-pair reads could not distinguish some IMGT-functional V segments, including TRBV6-2 and TRBV6-3, so those segments were excluded. A later genetic analysis associated a missense DCLRE1C variant with V-gene and J-gene trimming of TCR beta chains, and an independent cohort replicated the association. In vitro tests confirmed that a few of the cytomegalovirus-associated TCR beta chains recognize cytomegalovirus antigens. A further reported finding was that TCR beta sequences accurately predicted the HLA-A and HLA-B alleles for most subjects in the first cohort. In a later analysis, HLA-associated TCR beta chains showed more clonal expansion and lower generation probabilities than non-associated chains that were equally common. According to a later genetic analysis, donors in an Asian-associated ancestry cluster had fewer N-insertions in productive TCRs than the approximately 700-donor mean. A later analysis found that TCR association rates varied across HLA loci, with DRB1 alleles showing the most associated TCRs and HLA-C alleles the fewest. Only TCR beta chains were sequenced in this cohort, and the absence of alpha or paired-chain data limited detectable features. The earlier analysis of some 560 of the donors excluded seventeen rarely observed V segments, including chromosome 9 orphons, because counts were too low. In a later analysis, most CMV-associated TCR beta chains were found to appear HLA-restricted, with HLA associations seemingly driven largely by CMV exposure. The classifier was reported to diagnose cytomegalovirus status with high specificity and sensitivity in both the original and validation cohorts. A cluster of highly shared sequence variants was judged likely to represent a technical artifact of the sequencing pipeline. Strong co-occurrence of HLA alleles, especially DR and DQ, made assigning TCR associations to individual alleles difficult. Because HLA typing was unavailable for some donors at each locus, only the typed subset was used in association tests. Specific HLA alleles were associated with 16,951 TCR beta sequences at a false discovery rate of 0.05 in a later analysis. Immune exposure information for the cohort was limited to CMV serostatus.

V is clipped by 4 bases and J by 4 bases, and the sequence between their germline boundaries is 20 bases long. From a lookup of the germline V gene, CDR1 and CDR2 are MGHRA and YSYEKL. Taken from cysteine to phenylalanine, the CDR3 has 16 residues. Just CDR3 DNA is preserved here, 48 bases in frame from base 1. The library relied on the immunoSEQ multiplex PCR assay. For the multiplex PCR, a mixture combining 60 forward primers for TCR Vbeta segments and 13 reverse primers for TCR Jbeta segments was used. Amplification of the CDR3 region of rearranged TCR beta genes was performed with a multiplex PCR assay on genomic DNA. The Illumina HiSeq System was used to sequence the amplified TCR beta libraries as 87-base-pair reads. The original methods were these. A later analysis counted about 80 million unique TCR beta chains across the 600 to 850 repertoires, and approximately 11 million of these chains were shared by at least two donors. A nearest-neighbor algorithm error-corrected the raw reads and collapsed the reads into unique sequences, merging closely related sequences to remove PCR and sequencing errors. V, D and J gene segments were assigned by aligning CDR3 sequences to IMGT reference sequences. For a sequence to be retained, a match of at least six nucleotides to both a V gene segment and a J gene segment was required. Rearrangements were classified as productive when the CDR3 lacked stop codons and remained in frame with V and J, and all other rearrangements were classified as non-productive. CDR3 was defined according to IMGT convention as the region running from the second conserved V-encoded cysteine to the conserved J-encoded phenylalanine. The earlier analysis of about 560 of the donors excluded any sequence lacking an unambiguous match to a single V gene segment. In an earlier analysis of about 590 of the donors, a V segment was called functional when productive rearrangements were above 56.7%, and segregating when the standard deviation between donors exceeded 5%. A statistical classification framework was built to diagnose cytomegalovirus status from the catalog of TCR beta chain sequences. V and J gene assignment, in a later analysis, came from comparing TCR nucleotide sequences with IMGT/GENE-DB human TR gene sequences. Using the TCRdist pipeline, a later analysis assigned CDR3 sequences along with most-parsimonious VDJ recombination scenarios. In a later analysis, every TCR beta chain was defined by the combination of its CDR3 amino acid sequence and its V-gene family, and reads without a unique V-gene family were dropped. To address suspected cross-contamination and a sequencing artifact, a later analysis removed roughly 640 highly shared, low-generation-probability nucleotide sequences. For each public chain, a later analysis derived a clonal expansion index from normalized ranks of inferred template counts within each repertoire. In a later analysis, generation probabilities were computed using a VDJ recombination model fitted to out-of-frame rearrangements, and the results were checked against IGoR. Hypergeometric tests were used in a later analysis to score TCR-TCR, TCR-HLA and TCR-CMV co-occurrence, with a repertoire-size bias correction applied to the TCR pairs. A later analysis estimated false discovery rates by permuting HLA or CMV assignments 20 times. In a later analysis, co-occurring TCRs were grouped with DBSCAN, and TCRdist sequence similarity was added when clustering was performed within HLA-allele-positive subsets. Repertoires with fewer than 30,000 or more than 120,000 public chains, plus five repertoires with anomalous nucleotide sharing, were excluded from co-occurrence clustering. The table was pulled from immuneACCESS by TCRdb, which kept in-frame rearrangements only. Such tables lose some clones; where checked, under half of the loss comes from unresolved V genes, and the rest has no known cause. D and trimming come from the DNA, and the V and J calls and clone size come from that table. The sample profile shows about 150,000 clones; approximately 86% of them were found once. Clones ranked in the top ten supply about 0.51% of the sample.

In total, 630 or so healthy bone marrow donors made up the cohort. At the time of sampling, every cohort member was nominally healthy, though immune exposures that went unrecorded were likely present. The donor tested CMV seronegative and was one of the 352 seronegative cohort members. Every donor gave a peripheral blood sample, and the peripheral blood mononuclear cells from that sample were used for TCR beta sequencing. The Qiagen DNeasy Blood Extraction Kit was used to extract genomic DNA from the blood cell samples. Here the chain combines TRBV4-1 and TRBJ2-7, with TRBD2 tentatively as D gene (6 bases match). Specimen: PBMCs. The sequence was collected from a middle-aged woman in good health and CMV-seronegative. The CDR3 sequence is CASSPKEAGSLYEQYF. In nucleotides, the sequence is TGCGCCAGCAGCCCAAAAGAGGCGGGGAGTTTATACGAGCAGTACTTC.